Described below is a single T cell receptor beta chain sequence and its context. Just one base apart from a much larger clone, this may be a read error. This sample also contains other DNA sequences that code for the same CDR3. This record belongs to a study of metastatic and nonmetastatic thyroid tumors. From the PCR reads, TCRdb re-called clones with MiXCR. The sample consists of about 48,000 clones, around 21% of them appearing once. Every patient was untreated before thyroid surgery. The CDR3 loop spans 14 amino acids. Germline values: CDR1 MNHEY, CDR2 SMNVEV (reference sequence). The source is a male donor with papillary thyroid cancer or a benign thyroid nodule (not recorded which). Some clones in this sample may be carry-over from other donors' samples. The specimen was blood. J is TRBJ2-2 and V is TRBV27; D may be TRBD1 or TRBD2 (5 bases each). CDR3 nucleotides: TGTGCCAGCGGTTTAGGGCGGAACACCGGGGACCTGTTTTTT. Translation gives CASGLGRNTGDLFF.